Each of the 15 T cell receptor beta chains below was sequenced from the same sample in a study of OX40 agonist ivuxolimab in advanced cancers. The table came from immunoSEQ multiplex PCR; TCRdb's copy has only in-frame clones and leaves some out. The sample shows about 83,000 clones, around 80% of them seen only once. The source material was CD4+ or CD8+ T cells sorted from blood, sampled in a trial of the OX40 agonist ivuxolimab. The source is an adult with an advanced solid tumor such as melanoma, head and neck, liver or kidney cancer.

This chain joins TRBV6-5 and TRBJ1-6, with D maybe TRBD1 (5 bases). Germline V gene lookup returns CDR1 MNHEY and CDR2 SVGAGI. The CDR3 is 15 residues long. Trimming took off 2 bases at V and 8 bases at J, with 13 bases between the two ends. The chain's CDR3 is CASSYAGRVHSPLHF. CDR3 in DNA: TGTGCCAGCAGTTACGCAGGGAGGGTCCATTCACCCCTCCACTTT.

The rearrangement joins TRBV2 to TRBJ2-5; 10 bases agree with TRBD2. The ends lost 3 bases at V and 6 bases at J; junction bases unmatched: 7. This CDR3 comprises 15 residues. Germline CDR1 and CDR2: SNHLY and FYNNEI. The CDR3 bases are TGTGCCAGCAGTGAGGAGCGGGGGGGCCAGAAGACCCAGTACTTC. Protein sequence: CASSEERGGQKTQYF. The whole variable domain, filled in from reference TRBV2 and TRBJ2-5, reads EPEVTQTPSHQVTQMGQEVILRCVPISNHLYFYWYRQILGQKVEFLVSFYNNEISEKSEIFDDQFSVERPDGSNFTLKIRSTKLEDSAMYFCASSEERGGQKTQYFGPGTRLLVL.

The genes are TRBV28 and TRBJ1-2, with 10 bases fitting TRBD1. The CDR3 is 15 amino acids. The V and J ends lost 6 bases and 8 bases, in that order; junction bases with no gene match: 12. CDR1 is MDHEN and CDR2 is SYDVKM in the germline V gene. The CDR3 protein is CASSLFGQGDVGYTF. The CDR3 coding sequence is TGTGCCAGCAGCCTCTTCGGACAGGGGGATGTGGGCTACACCTTC.

The chain is built from TRBV2 and TRBJ2-5; tentative D call: TRBD1 (5 bases). V was shortened by 0 bases and J by 5 bases, with 13 bases between the two germline ends. CDR1 and CDR2 from the germline V gene are SNHLY and FYNNEI. The CDR3 totals 15 residues. This chain's CDR3 is CASSEAGVGMETQYF. CDR3 coding DNA: TGTGCCAGCAGTGAAGCAGGGGTAGGGATGGAGACCCAGTACTTC.

The V gene is TRBV5-1, the J gene TRBJ2-3; 7 nucleotides align to TRBD2. Trimming at V came to 2 bases and at J to 3 bases, leaving 3 bases not matched to a gene. The CDR3 runs 14 residues. Germline assignment: CDR1 SGHRS and CDR2 YFSETQ. Written as DNA, the CDR3 is TGCGCCAGCAGCTTAGACGGGGGGACAGATACGCAGTATTTT. The encoded protein is CASSLDGGTDTQYF.

V and J are TRBV6-5 and TRBJ1-3; D is uncertain. The CDR3 extends over 13 amino acids. With 0 bases removed from V and 4 bases from J, the gap between germline ends came to 4 bases. Germline CDR1 MNHEY, CDR2 SVGAGI. The CDR3 bases are TGTGCCAGCAGTTACTCCGGGGGAAACACCATATATTTT. Translation gives CASSYSGGNTIYF.

The gene calls are TRBV28 and TRBJ1-1; TRBD1 is a possible D gene (5 bases). Trimming shortened V by 5 bases and J by 0 bases, and 16 bases separated the two germline ends. Germline CDR1 and CDR2: MDHEN and SYDVKM. The CDR3 extends over 16 amino acids. CDR3 coding DNA: TGTGCCAGCAGTCGGATCTGGGGACGTCTGAACACTGAAGCTTTCTTT. Its protein product is CASSRIWGRLNTEAFF.

This sequence joins TRBV19 and TRBJ1-5, with D hard to call. Per germline, CDR1 LNHDA and CDR2 SQIVND (reference sequence). Trimming took 3 bases from V and 3 from J, leaving 12 bases between them. The CDR3 is 15 residues long. In nucleotides, the CDR3 is TGTGCCAGTAGTATCGGAGGAGGGTTCAATCAGCCCCAGCATTTT. Residues: CASSIGGGFNQPQHF.

This chain links TRBV28 with TRBJ1-2; D ambiguous. Per the germline V gene, CDR1 is MDHEN and CDR2 is SYDVKM. Trimming removed 4 bases from V and 2 bases from J, with 17 bases in between. This CDR3 comprises 16 residues. The CDR3 sequence is CASSSPRFNGNYGYTF. CDR3 nucleotides: TGTGCCAGCAGTTCGCCCCGCTTTAACGGGAACTATGGCTACACCTTC.

The rearrangement uses TRBV28 and TRBJ2-5, with D perhaps matching TRBD1 (5 bases). Germline V lookup: CDR1 MDHEN, CDR2 SYDVKM. This CDR3 region has 15 residues. V lost 1 base and J 2 bases, leaving 11 bases between the germline ends. Here the CDR3 reads CASSLLSAGQETQYF. Written as DNA, the CDR3 is TGTGCCAGCAGTTTATTATCGGCAGGGCAAGAGACCCAGTACTTC. Based on the CDR3 plus reference TRBV28 and TRBJ2-5, the full variable domain is DVKVTQSSRYLVKRTGEKVFLECVQDMDHENMFWYRQDPGLGLRLIYFSYDVKMKEKGDIPEGYSVSREKKERFSLILESASTNQTSMYLCASSLLSAGQETQYFGPGTRLLVL.

In this sample, this clone turned up a few times. The chain is built from TRBV5-5 and TRBJ1-2, with D maybe TRBD1 (5 bases). Germline CDR1 is SGHKS and CDR2 is YYEKEE (reference sequence). This CDR3 comprises 15 residues. Deletions cut 0 bases from V and 4 bases from J, with 13 bases between. The CDR3 loop reads CASSLDPQGSYGYTF. CDR3 in DNA: TGTGCCAGCAGCTTGGACCCCCAGGGATCCTATGGCTACACCTTC.

The chain has TRBV29-1 and TRBJ1-1; no firm D call. This CDR3 region has 12 residues. Germline lookup yields CDR1 SQVTM and CDR2 ANQGSEA. The V gene lost 4 bases and the J gene lost 1 base, with 7 bases spanning the gap. The CDR3 spells CSVAATNTEAFF. DNA of the CDR3: TGCAGCGTTGCGGCCACGAACACTGAAGCTTTCTTT.

The chain uses TRBV18 and TRBJ1-4; tentatively, D is TRBD1 (6 bases). CDR1 is KGHSH, CDR2 LQKENI, per germline. V was pared by 3 bases and J by 6 bases, with 14 bases between. The CDR3 is 15 amino acids. The CDR3 DNA reads TGTGCCAGCTCACCCCTACAGGGCTTGGATGAAAAACTGTTTTTT. Amino acids: CASSPLQGLDEKLFF.

CDR3 bases: TGTGCCAGTCAGATGGGCGTAACTCGAAGCAATCAGCCCCAGCATTTT. Its protein product is CASQMGVTRSNQPQHF. The gene calls are TRBV19 and TRBJ1-5; D gene uncertain. V gave up 8 bases and J gave up 1 base, with 18 bases separating them. This CDR3 has 16 residues. The germline gives CDR1 LNHDA, CDR2 SQIVND (reference sequence).

The V call is TRBV5-6, the J call TRBJ2-7; 10 bases are a match to TRBD1. J was trimmed by 1 base and V by 5 bases; bases with no gene match: 6. Germline CDR1 SGHDT, CDR2 YYEEEE. This CDR3 has 15 amino acids. Written as DNA, the CDR3 is TGTGCCAGCAGTTCCGGGACAGGGGCTTCCTACGAGCAGTACTTC. It specifies CASSSGTGASYEQYF.